This section outlines one T cell receptor beta chain sequence together with its context. The target antigen is unknown. Data came from immunoSEQ multiplex PCR; TCRdb stores just in-frame clones and leaves some out. The table has about 120,000 clones, approximately 89% seen once. The sample belongs to a study of T cell responses to AZD1222 COVID-19 vaccine. Study results and caveats: The donor cohort was predominantly white British with a female majority, and clonal diversity may have been underestimated. Increases in Spike-specific TCR breadth and depth were seen after two AZD1222 doses.

The germline V gene encodes CDR1 MGHDK and CDR2 SYGVNS. V lost 8 bases, J lost 6 bases, and 4 bases lay in between. The CDR3 has 10 residues. This receptor was obtained from an adult in good health. The specimen was peripheral blood, collected on day 0 of AZD1222 vaccination. The chain uses TRBV25-1 and TRBJ2-2; D unresolved. The CDR3 sequence: CASGAGELFF. The CDR3 DNA is TGTGCCAGCGGGGCCGGGGAGCTGTTTTTT.